The entry below describes one T cell receptor beta chain. Its antigen is still unknown. This record comes from a study of T cell responses to AZD1222 COVID-19 vaccine. General study findings and limits: Possibly, clonal diversity was underestimated; donors were largely white British and included more females. Spike-specific TCR breadth and depth rose after two AZD1222 doses.

The repertoire was sequenced with immunoSEQ multiplex PCR; TCRdb's copy has only in-frame clones and lacks some. The sample includes some 120,000 clones, roughly 91% of them seen just once. This CDR3 spans 16 amino acids. Germline V CDR1 and CDR2: MNHEY, SMNVEV (reference sequence). V lost 2 bases to trimming and J lost 4 bases, with 14 bases between them. This TCR was sampled from an adult in good health. The sample in question was peripheral blood, obtained on day 0 of AZD1222 vaccination. This rearrangement joins TRBV27 to TRBJ2-2; D is tentatively TRBD1 or TRBD2 (5 bases each). The CDR3 DNA is TGTGCCAGCAGTTTAACCGGCAGGGAGACCACCGGGGAGCTGTTTTTT. Protein sequence: CASSLTGRETTGELFF.